Shown below are 30 T cell receptor beta chains from a single sample sequenced in a study of shared clonotypes between healthy human individuals. Data came from immunoSEQ multiplex PCR; TCRdb stores just in-frame clones and leaves some out. The sample consists of about 2 million clones, roughly 95% of them appearing once. Sequenced input: naive CD4+ T cells sorted from blood. Regarding subset: CD45RA+ positively selected. All receptors derive from a man aged 18 to 29 in good health.

The rearrangement uses TRBV27 and TRBJ1-4, with TRBD1 matching over 10 bases. CDR1 and CDR2 from the germline V gene are MNHEY and SMNVEV (reference sequence). J was trimmed by 6 bases and V by 0 bases; bases with no gene match: 7. The CDR3 covers 17 residues. The CDR3 spells CASSLSGTGEGDEKLFF. The CDR3 DNA is TGTGCCAGCAGTTTATCGGGGACAGGGGAAGGGGATGAAAAACTGTTTTTT. Full variable domain (remainder filled in from reference TRBV27 and TRBJ1-4): EAQVTQNPRYLITVTGKKLTVTCSQNMNHEYMSWYRQDPGLGLRQIYYSMNVEVTDKGDVPEGYKVSRKEKRNFPLILESPSPNQTSLYFCASSLSGTGEGDEKLFFGSGTQLSVL.

This chain connects TRBV7-6 to TRBJ2-7, with TRBD2 identical over 9 bases. Germline values: CDR1 SGHVS, CDR2 FNYEAQ. This CDR3 region has 15 residues. J gave up 2 bases and V 2 bases, and 4 bases lay outside the gene matches. The CDR3 nucleotides are TGTGCCAGCAGCTTAAGGCGGGAGGGCCCCTACGAGCAGTACTTC. Protein: CASSLRREGPYEQYF.

About this clone itself: Distinct nucleotide sequences in the sample also encode this CDR3. The rearrangement links TRBV5-1 to TRBJ1-1; 10 bases line up with TRBD1. The junction had 5 bases not matched to a gene; V was cut back by 4 bases and J by 2 bases. The CDR3 is 15 residues long. Germline-derived CDR1 and CDR2 are SGHRS and YFSETQ. The CDR3 spells CASSPRTGGNTEAFF. Written as DNA, the CDR3 is TGCGCCAGCAGCCCCCGGACAGGGGGTAACACTGAAGCTTTCTTT.

This clone was found a few times. This specimen includes other DNA sequences encoding the same CDR3. The genes are TRBV6-1 and TRBJ1-2, with D maybe TRBD1 (5 bases). Per the germline V gene, CDR1 is MNHNS and CDR2 is SASEGT. The V end lost 3 bases, the J end lost 4 bases, and 9 bases lay between the germline ends. This CDR3 comprises 13 residues. CDR3 sequence: CASSEGVGYGYTF. CDR3 bases: TGTGCCAGCAGTGAGGGGGTCGGCTATGGCTACACCTTC.

The chain combines TRBV19 with TRBJ1-1; D may be TRBD1 (6 bases). The germline gives CDR1 LNHDA, CDR2 SQIVND (reference sequence). With 5 bases removed from V and 1 base from J, the gap between germline ends came to 17 bases. This CDR3 is 16 amino acids long. The CDR3 bases are TGTGCCAGTAGTTCCGGGGGCGTATTAAGGAACACTGAAGCTTTCTTT. As protein: CASSSGGVLRNTEAFF.

The rearrangement uses TRBV5-1 and TRBJ2-7, with D possibly being TRBD1 or TRBD2 (5 bases each). Trimming took 1 base from V and 0 from J, leaving 14 bases between them. Germline CDR1 SGHRS, CDR2 YFSETQ. The CDR3 is 16 amino acids. Here the CDR3 DNA reads TGCGCCAGCAGCTTGAGACCGGGACCCAGCTCCTACGAGCAGTACTTC. This sequence encodes CASSLRPGPSSYEQYF.

The rearrangement uses TRBV15 and TRBJ2-1; the D call may be TRBD1 or TRBD2 (6 bases each). Germline CDR1 reads LNHNV; CDR2 reads YYDKDF (reference sequence). The CDR3 is 15 amino acids. V dropped 5 bases and J dropped 6 bases, with 17 bases sitting between them. CDR3 in DNA: TGTGCCACCAGCTGGGGGGCCCAAGCGGGCAATGAGCAGTTCTTC. It is translated as CATSWGAQAGNEQFF.

The chain recombines TRBV5-1 with TRBJ2-5, with D perhaps TRBD1 (5 bases). Trimming left V 6 bases short and J 2 bases short, with 17 bases between. The V gene's germline CDR1 is SGHRS and CDR2 YFSETQ. This CDR3 comprises 15 residues. The DNA for the CDR3 is TGCGCCAGCACCCGAACGATGGGGCGGCAAGAGACCCAGTACTTC. Its translation: CASTRTMGRQETQYF.

This chain uses TRBV28 with TRBJ2-2; 10 positions match TRBD1. With 2 bases clipped from V and 6 bases from J, the junction kept 6 bases outside the gene matches. The CDR3 contains 16 residues. The germline V gene encodes CDR1 MDHEN and CDR2 SYDVKM. The CDR3 DNA follows: TGTGCCAGCAGTTTAGGGGACAGGGGAAGGGCCGGGGAGCTGTTTTTT. It translates to CASSLGDRGRAGELFF.

The V gene is TRBV9, the J gene TRBJ2-3; TRBD1 might be the D (5 bases). Germline V gene sequence: CDR1 SGDLS, CDR2 YYNGEE. The CDR3 totals 18 residues. With 1 base removed from V and 0 bases from J, the gap between germline ends came to 18 bases. Here the CDR3 DNA reads TGTGCCAGCAGCGTATCCCCCACCTGGGGCACCAGCACAGATACGCAGTATTTT. Protein sequence: CASSVSPTWGTSTDTQYF.

The rearrangement links TRBV11-3 to TRBJ2-3; 8 bases match TRBD2. Germline V gene data show CDR1 as SGHNT and CDR2 as YENEEA. CDR3 length equals 16 residues. J gave up 4 bases and V 5 bases, and 11 bases lay outside the gene matches. The CDR3 reads CASSPFSGKISDTQYF. The CDR3 nucleotides are TGTGCCAGCAGCCCCTTTAGCGGGAAGATTTCAGATACGCAGTATTTT.

The chain combines TRBV19 with TRBJ2-3; 12 positions match TRBD2. V dropped 10 bases and J dropped 3; count of bases not matched to a gene: 14. The CDR3 length is 17 residues. The germline gives CDR1 LNHDA, CDR2 SQIVND (reference sequence). This CDR3 is CAIRFDPTSGRTDTQYF. In nucleotides, the CDR3 is TGTGCCATTAGATTCGACCCCACTAGCGGGAGGACAGATACGCAGTATTTT.

This chain uses TRBV13 with TRBJ2-7, with D perhaps TRBD2 (5 bases). There are 14 residues in the CDR3. Germline-derived CDR1 and CDR2 are PRHDT and FYEKMQ (reference sequence). The V and J ends lost 0 bases and 4 bases respectively, with 10 bases between them. The CDR3 DNA follows: TGTGCCAGCAGCTTAGGACGGACGGGGTACGAGCAGTACTTC. The encoded protein is CASSLGRTGYEQYF.

The chain has TRBV5-4 and TRBJ2-2; possibly TRBD2 for D (5 bases). The CDR3 consists of 14 residues. Germline CDR1 is SGHNT and CDR2 is YYREEE (reference sequence). V lost 4 bases and J lost 4, with 11 bases in between. CDR3 sequence reads: CASSLREPTGELFF. CDR3 DNA: TGTGCCAGCAGCCTCCGGGAACCCACCGGGGAGCTGTTTTTT. The full variable domain, in which reference TRBV5-4 and TRBJ2-2 provide the parts outside the CDR3, is ETGVTQSPTHLIKTRGQQVTLRCSSQSGHNTVSWYQQALGQGPQFIFQYYREEENGRGNFPPRFSGLQFPNYSSELNVNALELDDSALYLCASSLREPTGELFFGEGSRLTVL.

The chain employs TRBV5-1 and TRBJ1-2; D gene uncertain. The CDR3 runs 17 residues. Germline V gene sequence: CDR1 SGHRS, CDR2 YFSETQ. The V end was cut by 3 bases, the J end by 4 bases, with 22 bases between. CDR3 nucleotides: TGCGCCAGCAGCTCGCCCGCGCGGACTCCCTTAATCTATGGCTACACCTTC. This sequence encodes CASSSPARTPLIYGYTF.

This clone is a singleton in its sample. V is TRBV30 and J is TRBJ2-1; D possibly matches TRBD1 or TRBD2 (5 bases each). Germline assignment: CDR1 GTSNPN and CDR2 SVGIG (reference sequence). The CDR3 is 17 residues long. With 4 bases removed from V and 0 bases from J, the gap between germline ends came to 19 bases. The CDR3 DNA is TGTGCCTGGACCCCCTATAGGGACGCTAGCTCCTACAATGAGCAGTTCTTC. Amino acid sequence: CAWTPYRDASSYNEQFF.

The chain employs TRBV7-8 and TRBJ1-2; D call uncertain. The germline V gene has CDR1 SGHVS and CDR2 FQNEAQ. The CDR3 has 14 amino acids. Trimming left V 1 base short and J 4 bases short, with 10 bases between. CDR3 amino acids: CASSLGGDSYGYTF. CDR3 in DNA: TGTGCCAGCAGCTTAGGTGGGGATAGCTATGGCTACACCTTC.

This clone was seen only once. The chain has TRBV9 and TRBJ2-3; no definite D call. The germline V gene has CDR1 SGDLS and CDR2 YYNGEE. The CDR3 spans 15 residues. V shed 0 bases and J shed 6 bases, with 14 bases lying between them. The CDR3 nucleotides are TGTGCCAGCAGCGTAGAAGGGTATAGAAGGGATACGCAGTATTTT. Its protein is CASSVEGYRRDTQYF. The entire variable domain, with the rest obtained from reference TRBV9 and TRBJ2-3, is as follows: DSGVTQTPKHLITATGQRVTLRCSPRSGDLSVYWYQQSLDQGLQFLIQYYNGEERAKGNILERFSAQQFPDLHSELNLSSLELGDSALYFCASSVEGYRRDTQYFGPGTRLTVL.

The rearrangement links TRBV19 to TRBJ2-7; D is unresolved. The V and J ends lost 0 bases and 4 bases respectively, with 7 bases between them. The CDR3 is made up of 13 amino acids. Germline-derived CDR1 and CDR2 are LNHDA and SQIVND (reference sequence). CDR3 sequence reads: CASSIEKGYEQYF. The DNA for the CDR3 is TGTGCCAGTAGTATAGAAAAGGGATACGAGCAGTACTTC.

The chain links TRBV19 to TRBJ1-1; D gene unclear. Deletions cut 7 bases from V and 5 bases from J, with 11 bases between. Germline loops: CDR1 LNHDA, CDR2 SQIVND (reference sequence). This CDR3 region has 12 residues. The CDR3 DNA reads TGTGCCAGTACCACTCTGGGGACTGAAGCTTTCTTT. It yields the protein CASTTLGTEAFF.

CDR3: CASSESRGEAFF. CDR3 in DNA: TGCGCCAGCAGTGAGTCGAGGGGTGAAGCTTTCTTT. This chain links TRBV10-1 with TRBJ1-1; perhaps TRBD1 as D (5 bases). The length of the CDR3 is 12 residues. Germline CDR1 and CDR2: WNHNN and SYGVQD (reference sequence). Trimming took off 0 bases at V and 7 bases at J, with 6 bases between the two ends.

This chain links TRBV4-1 with TRBJ1-5, with 7 bases that match TRBD1. After removal of 2 bases from V and 7 bases from J, the junction contained 5 bases not matched to a gene. The CDR3 has 14 amino acids. Germline CDR1 is MGHRA and CDR2 is YSYEKL. CDR3: CASSQTDRVQPQHF. CDR3 DNA sequence: TGCGCCAGCAGCCAAACCGACAGGGTCCAGCCCCAGCATTTT.

This rearrangement joins TRBV27 to TRBJ1-1; D ambiguous. V was pared by 7 bases and J by 1 base, with 10 bases between. Germline CDR1 reads MNHEY; CDR2 reads SMNVEV (reference sequence). The CDR3 spans 13 residues. The CDR3 nucleotides read TGTGCCAGCATCGCACGACCGAACACTGAAGCTTTCTTT. Protein product: CASIARPNTEAFF.

The chain is built from TRBV6-6 and TRBJ2-1; 10 bases match TRBD1. The CDR3 extends over 15 amino acids. Trimming took 5 bases from V and 10 from J; bases not matched to a gene: 11. Germline V lookup: CDR1 MNHNY, CDR2 SVGAGI (reference sequence). This CDR3 is CASSIPGQGLGEQFF. CDR3 coding DNA: TGTGCCAGCAGTATCCCGGGACAGGGGCTGGGGGAGCAGTTCTTC.

The chain couples TRBV2 to TRBJ2-1, with D perhaps being TRBD1 or TRBD2 (6 bases each). Trimming shortened V by 8 bases and J by 2 bases, and 13 bases separated the two germline ends. Germline CDR1 reads SNHLY; CDR2 reads FYNNEI. This CDR3 comprises 14 residues. The CDR3 region has the DNA TGTGCCAGCCAAGGGGGGCTGACCTACAATGAGCAGTTCTTC. Translating it yields CASQGGLTYNEQFF.

The chain links TRBV7-8 to TRBJ2-4; D perhaps matches TRBD1 (6 bases). The CDR3 consists of 17 residues. Germline V gene lookup returns CDR1 SGHVS and CDR2 FQNEAQ. Between the trimmed V and J ends, which lost 5 bases and 0 bases, there was a span of 17 bases. CDR3 in amino acids: CASSHRGGQLAKNIQYF. CDR3 coding DNA: TGTGCCAGCAGCCACCGAGGTGGACAGTTAGCCAAAAACATTCAGTACTTC.

The chain links TRBV5-1 to TRBJ2-3; D is ambiguous. Germline V gene data show CDR1 as SGHRS and CDR2 as YFSETQ. Trimming left V 0 bases short and J 1 base short, with 12 bases between. This CDR3 spans 16 amino acids. CDR3 nucleotide sequence: TGCGCCAGCAGCTTGGTTGGGCTATTGGGCACAGATACGCAGTATTTT. It codes for CASSLVGLLGTDTQYF.

The rearrangement joins TRBV5-1 to TRBJ2-1; possibly TRBD1 or TRBD2 for D (6 bases each). The CDR3 covers 17 residues. Trimming took off 4 bases at V and 9 bases at J, with 26 bases between the two ends. In germline, CDR1 is SGHRS, CDR2 YFSETQ. CDR3 sequence: CASSPQGGSPGYREQFF. CDR3 sequence (DNA): TGCGCCAGCAGCCCCCAAGGGGGGTCGCCGGGGTATCGTGAGCAGTTCTTC.

To note about this clone: The sample holds other DNA sequences that translate to the same CDR3. DNA for the CDR3: TGCGCCAGCAGCTTAACAGGAGGCACCGGGGAGCTGTTTTTT. It is translated as CASSLTGGTGELFF. The chain links TRBV5-1 to TRBJ2-2; D tentatively fits TRBD1 or TRBD2 (5 bases each). The length of the CDR3 is 14 residues. CDR1 is SGHRS, CDR2 YFSETQ, per germline. The V end lost 2 bases, the J end lost 4 bases, and 9 bases lay between the germline ends.

The rearrangement links TRBV29-1 to TRBJ1-1, with D possibly matching TRBD1 (5 bases). Germline V gene data show CDR1 as SQVTM and CDR2 as ANQGSEA. V dropped 3 bases and J dropped 4 bases, with 18 bases sitting between them. The CDR3 is 15 amino acids. CDR3: CSVDPPRGGGTEAFF. In DNA, the CDR3 is TGCAGCGTTGACCCCCCACGTGGGGGGGGCACTGAAGCTTTCTTT.